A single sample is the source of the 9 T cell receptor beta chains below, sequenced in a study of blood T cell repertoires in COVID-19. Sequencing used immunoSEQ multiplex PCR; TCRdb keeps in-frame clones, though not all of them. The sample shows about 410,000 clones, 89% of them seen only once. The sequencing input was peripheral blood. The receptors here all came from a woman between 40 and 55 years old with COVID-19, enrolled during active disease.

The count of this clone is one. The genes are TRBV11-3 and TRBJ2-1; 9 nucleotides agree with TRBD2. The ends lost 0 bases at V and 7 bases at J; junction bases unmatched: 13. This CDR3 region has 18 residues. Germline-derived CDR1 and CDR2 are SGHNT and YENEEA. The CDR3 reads CASSLDGAAGGFPNEQFF. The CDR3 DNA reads TGTGCCAGCAGCTTAGATGGGGCAGCGGGAGGATTCCCAAATGAGCAGTTCTTC.

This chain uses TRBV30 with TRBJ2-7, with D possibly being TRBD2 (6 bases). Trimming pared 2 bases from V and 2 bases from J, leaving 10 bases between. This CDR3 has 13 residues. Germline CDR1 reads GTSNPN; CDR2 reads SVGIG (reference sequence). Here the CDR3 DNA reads TGTGCCTGGAGTAGGGACTGGACCTACGAGCAGTACTTC. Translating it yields CAWSRDWTYEQYF.

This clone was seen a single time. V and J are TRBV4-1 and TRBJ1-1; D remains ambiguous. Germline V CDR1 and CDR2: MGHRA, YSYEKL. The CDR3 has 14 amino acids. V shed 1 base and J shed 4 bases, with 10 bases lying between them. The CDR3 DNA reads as TGCGCCAGCAGCCAAGTACAGCAAGCCACTGAAGCTTTCTTT. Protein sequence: CASSQVQQATEAFF.

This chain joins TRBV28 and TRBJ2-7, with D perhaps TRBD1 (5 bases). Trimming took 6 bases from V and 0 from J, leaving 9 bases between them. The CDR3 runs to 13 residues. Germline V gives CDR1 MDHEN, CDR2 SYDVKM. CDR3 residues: CASRTDSSYEQYF. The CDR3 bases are TGTGCCAGCAGGACCGACAGCTCCTACGAGCAGTACTTC.

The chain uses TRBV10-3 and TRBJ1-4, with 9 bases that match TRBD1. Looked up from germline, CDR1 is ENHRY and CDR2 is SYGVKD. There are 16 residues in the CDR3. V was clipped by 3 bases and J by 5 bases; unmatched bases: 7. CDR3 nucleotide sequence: TGTGCCATCAGTGACCCAACAGGGGGCGGAAATGAAAAACTGTTTTTT. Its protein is CAISDPTGGGNEKLFF.

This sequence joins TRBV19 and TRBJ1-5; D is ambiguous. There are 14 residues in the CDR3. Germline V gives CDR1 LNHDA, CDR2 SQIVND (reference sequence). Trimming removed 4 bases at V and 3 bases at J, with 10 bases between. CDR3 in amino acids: CASSTRDVNQPQHF. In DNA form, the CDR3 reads TGTGCCAGTAGTACCCGGGATGTCAATCAGCCCCAGCATTTT.

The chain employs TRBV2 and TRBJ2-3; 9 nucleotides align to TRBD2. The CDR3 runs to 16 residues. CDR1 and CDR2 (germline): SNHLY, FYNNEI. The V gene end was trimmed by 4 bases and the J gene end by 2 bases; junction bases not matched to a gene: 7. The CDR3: CASSAPSGATTDTQYF. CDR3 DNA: TGTGCCAGCAGTGCTCCTAGCGGGGCCACCACAGATACGCAGTATTTT.

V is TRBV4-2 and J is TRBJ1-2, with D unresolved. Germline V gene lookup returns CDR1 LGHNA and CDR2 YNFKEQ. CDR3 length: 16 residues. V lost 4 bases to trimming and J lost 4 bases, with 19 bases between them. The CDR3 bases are TGTGCCAGCAGCCCTCTACCCGGTCCGATTCCCTATGGCTACACCTTC. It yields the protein CASSPLPGPIPYGYTF.

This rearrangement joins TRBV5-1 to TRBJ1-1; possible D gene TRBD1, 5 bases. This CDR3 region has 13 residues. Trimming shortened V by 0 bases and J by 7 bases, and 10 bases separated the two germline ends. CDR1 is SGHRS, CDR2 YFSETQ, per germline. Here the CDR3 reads CASSLEGNGEAFF. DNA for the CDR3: TGCGCCAGCAGCTTGGAGGGGAACGGTGAAGCTTTCTTT.